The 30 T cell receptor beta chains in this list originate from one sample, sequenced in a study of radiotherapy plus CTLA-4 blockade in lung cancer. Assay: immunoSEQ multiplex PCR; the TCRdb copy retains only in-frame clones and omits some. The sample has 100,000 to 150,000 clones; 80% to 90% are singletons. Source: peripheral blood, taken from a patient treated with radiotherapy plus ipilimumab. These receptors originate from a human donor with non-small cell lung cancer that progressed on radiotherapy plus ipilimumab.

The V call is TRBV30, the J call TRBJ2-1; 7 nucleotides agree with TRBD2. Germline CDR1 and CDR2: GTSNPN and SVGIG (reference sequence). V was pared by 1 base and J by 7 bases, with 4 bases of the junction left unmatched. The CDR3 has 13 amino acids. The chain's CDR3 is CAWSGGLWNEQFF. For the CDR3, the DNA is TGTGCCTGGAGTGGGGGACTATGGAATGAGCAGTTCTTC.

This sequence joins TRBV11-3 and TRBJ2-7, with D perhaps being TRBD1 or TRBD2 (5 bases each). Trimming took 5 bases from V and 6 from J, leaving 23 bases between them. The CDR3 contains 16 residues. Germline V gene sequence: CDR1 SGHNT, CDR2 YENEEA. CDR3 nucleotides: TGTGCCAGCAGCCCAGGGAGTGGGACGGCTTCTTTCGAGCAGTACTTC. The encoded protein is CASSPGSGTASFEQYF.

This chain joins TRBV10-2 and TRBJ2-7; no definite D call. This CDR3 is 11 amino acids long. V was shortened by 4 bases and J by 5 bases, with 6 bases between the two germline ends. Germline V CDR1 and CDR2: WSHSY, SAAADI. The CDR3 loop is CASSGVHEQYF. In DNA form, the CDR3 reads TGCGCCAGCAGTGGGGTCCACGAGCAGTACTTC.

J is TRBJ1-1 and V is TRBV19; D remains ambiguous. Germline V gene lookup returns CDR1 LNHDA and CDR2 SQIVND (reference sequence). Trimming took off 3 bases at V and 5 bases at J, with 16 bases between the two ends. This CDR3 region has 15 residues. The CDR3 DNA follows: TGTGCCAGTAGTATCCGGACTCAAGGAGGGACTGAAGCTTTCTTT. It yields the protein CASSIRTQGGTEAFF.

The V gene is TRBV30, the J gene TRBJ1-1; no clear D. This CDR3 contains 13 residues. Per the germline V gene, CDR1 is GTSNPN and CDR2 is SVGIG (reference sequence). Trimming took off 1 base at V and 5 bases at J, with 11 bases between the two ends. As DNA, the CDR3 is TGTGCCTGGAGTGGACCGCGGTTTACTGAAGCTTTCTTT. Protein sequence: CAWSGPRFTEAFF. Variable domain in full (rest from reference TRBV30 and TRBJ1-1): SQTIHQWPATLVQPVGSPLSLECTVEGTSNPNLYWYRQAAGRGLQLLFYSVGIGQISSEVPQNLSASRPQDRQFILSSKKLLLSDSGFYLCAWSGPRFTEAFFGQGTRLTVV.

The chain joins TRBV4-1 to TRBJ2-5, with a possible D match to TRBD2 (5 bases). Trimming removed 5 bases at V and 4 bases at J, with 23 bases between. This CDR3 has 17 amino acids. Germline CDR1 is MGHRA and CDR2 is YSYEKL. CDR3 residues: CASSSRGSDITPETQYF. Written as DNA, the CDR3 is TGCGCCAGCAGCAGCCGCGGTAGCGACATAACTCCAGAGACCCAGTACTTC.

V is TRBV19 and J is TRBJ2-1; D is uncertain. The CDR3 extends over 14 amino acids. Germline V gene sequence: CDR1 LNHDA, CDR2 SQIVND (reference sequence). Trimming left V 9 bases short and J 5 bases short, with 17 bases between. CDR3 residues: CASTPSPINNEQFF. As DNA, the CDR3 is TGTGCCAGCACTCCTTCCCCGATTAACAATGAGCAGTTCTTC.

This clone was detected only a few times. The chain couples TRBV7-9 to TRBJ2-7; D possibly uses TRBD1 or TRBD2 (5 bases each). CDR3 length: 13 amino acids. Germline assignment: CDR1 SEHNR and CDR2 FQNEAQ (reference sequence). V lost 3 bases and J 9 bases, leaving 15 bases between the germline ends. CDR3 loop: CASSFEGAGGQYF. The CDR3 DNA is TGTGCCAGCAGCTTTGAAGGGGCTGGGGGGCAGTACTTC. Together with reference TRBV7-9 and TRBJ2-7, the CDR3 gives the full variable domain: DTGVSQNPRHKITKRGQNVTFRCDPISEHNRLYWYRQTLGQGPEFLTYFQNEAQLEKSRLLSDRFSAERPKGSFSTLEIQRTEQGDSAMYLCASSFEGAGGQYFGPGTRLTVT.

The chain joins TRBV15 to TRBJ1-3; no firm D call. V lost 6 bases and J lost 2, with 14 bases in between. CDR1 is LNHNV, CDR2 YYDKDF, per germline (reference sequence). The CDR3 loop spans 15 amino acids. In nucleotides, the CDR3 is TGTGCCACCAGTCTCAGTCGGAACCCTGGAAACACCATATATTTT. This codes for CATSLSRNPGNTIYF.

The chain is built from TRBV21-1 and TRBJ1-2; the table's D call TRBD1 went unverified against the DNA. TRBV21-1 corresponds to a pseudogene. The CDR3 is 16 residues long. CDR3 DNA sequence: TGTGCCAGCAGCACATGGACAGTCTCGACCTACTATGGCTACACCTTC. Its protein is CASSTWTVSTYYGYTF.

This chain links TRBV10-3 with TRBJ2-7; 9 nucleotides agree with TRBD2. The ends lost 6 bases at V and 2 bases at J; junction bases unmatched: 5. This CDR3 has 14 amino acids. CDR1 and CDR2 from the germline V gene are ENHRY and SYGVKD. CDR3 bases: TGTGCCATCAGGGGAGCGGGAGGAACCTACGAGCAGTACTTC. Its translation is CAIRGAGGTYEQYF.

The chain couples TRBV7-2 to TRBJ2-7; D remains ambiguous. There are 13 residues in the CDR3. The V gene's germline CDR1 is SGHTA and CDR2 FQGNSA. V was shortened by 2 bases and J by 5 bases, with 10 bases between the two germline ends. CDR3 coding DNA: TGTGCCAGCAGCTTAAAAAAGTCTCACGAGCAGTACTTC. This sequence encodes CASSLKKSHEQYF.

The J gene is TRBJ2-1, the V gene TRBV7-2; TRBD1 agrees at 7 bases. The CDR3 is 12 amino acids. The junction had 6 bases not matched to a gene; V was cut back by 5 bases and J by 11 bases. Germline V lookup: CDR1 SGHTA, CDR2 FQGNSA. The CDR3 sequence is CASSRPTGKQFF. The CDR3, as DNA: TGTGCCAGCAGCCGCCCGACAGGGAAGCAGTTCTTC.

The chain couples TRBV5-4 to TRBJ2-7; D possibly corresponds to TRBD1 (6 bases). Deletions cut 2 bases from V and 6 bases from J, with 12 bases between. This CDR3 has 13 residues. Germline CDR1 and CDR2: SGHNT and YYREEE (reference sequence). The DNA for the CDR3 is TGTGCCAGCAGCTTTAGGGGGTCAGGCGAGCAGTACTTC. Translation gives CASSFRGSGEQYF.

The CDR3 nucleotides are TGTGCCAGCAGCCGGGACTATAATTCACCCCTCCACTTT. Translated, it gives CASSRDYNSPLHF. J is TRBJ1-6 and V is TRBV6-1; D ambiguous. The V and J ends lost 6 bases and 3 bases respectively, with 6 bases between them. The CDR3 length is 13 residues. Looked up from germline, CDR1 is MNHNS and CDR2 is SASEGT.

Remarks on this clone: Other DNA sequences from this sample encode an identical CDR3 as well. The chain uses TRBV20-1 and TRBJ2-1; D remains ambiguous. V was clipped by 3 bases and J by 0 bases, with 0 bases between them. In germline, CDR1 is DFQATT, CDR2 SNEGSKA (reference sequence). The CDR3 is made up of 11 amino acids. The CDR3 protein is CSASSYNEQFF. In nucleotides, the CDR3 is TGCAGTGCTAGCTCCTACAATGAGCAGTTCTTC.

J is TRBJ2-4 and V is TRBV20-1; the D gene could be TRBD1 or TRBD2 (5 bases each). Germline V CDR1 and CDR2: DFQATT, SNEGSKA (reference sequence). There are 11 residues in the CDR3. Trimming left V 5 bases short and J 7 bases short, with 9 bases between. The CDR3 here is CSAVEGNIQYF. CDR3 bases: TGCAGTGCTGTTGAGGGGAACATTCAGTACTTC.

DNA for the CDR3: TGTGCCGCCAGTACCTCTTTTTCCTATGGCTACACCTTC. Translation gives CAASTSFSYGYTF. The J gene is TRBJ1-2, the V gene TRBV6-5; no clear D. The CDR3 spans 13 residues. V lost 11 bases, J lost 4 bases, and 17 bases lay in between. Germline V lookup: CDR1 MNHEY, CDR2 SVGAGI.

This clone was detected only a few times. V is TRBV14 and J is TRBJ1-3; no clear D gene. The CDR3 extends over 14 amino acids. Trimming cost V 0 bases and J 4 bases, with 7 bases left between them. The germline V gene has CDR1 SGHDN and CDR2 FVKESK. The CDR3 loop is CASSQDRSGNTIYF. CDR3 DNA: TGTGCCAGCAGCCAAGACAGGTCGGGAAACACCATATATTTT.

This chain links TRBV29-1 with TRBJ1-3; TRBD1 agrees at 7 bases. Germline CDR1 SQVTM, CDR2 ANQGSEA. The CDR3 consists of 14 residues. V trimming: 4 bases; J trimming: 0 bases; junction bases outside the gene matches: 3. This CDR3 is CSVVEGASGNTIYF. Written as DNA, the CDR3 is TGCAGCGTTGTAGAGGGGGCCTCTGGAAACACCATATATTTT.

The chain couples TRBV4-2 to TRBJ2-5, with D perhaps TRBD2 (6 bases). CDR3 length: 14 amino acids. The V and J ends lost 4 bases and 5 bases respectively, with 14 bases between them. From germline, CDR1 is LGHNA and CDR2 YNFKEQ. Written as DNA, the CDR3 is TGTGCCAGCAGCCTTCCCGGGACTGTTGAGACCCAGTACTTC. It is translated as CASSLPGTVETQYF.

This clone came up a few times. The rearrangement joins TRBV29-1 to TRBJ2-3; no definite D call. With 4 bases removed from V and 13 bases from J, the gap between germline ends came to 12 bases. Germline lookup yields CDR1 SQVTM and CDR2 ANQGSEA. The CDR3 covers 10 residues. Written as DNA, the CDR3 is TGCAGCGTTGTTGAGTCTACCGAGTATTTT. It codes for CSVVESTEYF.

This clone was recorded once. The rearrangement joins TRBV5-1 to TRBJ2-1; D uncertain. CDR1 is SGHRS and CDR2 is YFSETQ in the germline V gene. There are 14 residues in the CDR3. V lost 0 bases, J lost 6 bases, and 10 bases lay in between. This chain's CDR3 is CASSLAFPPNEQFF. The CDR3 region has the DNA TGCGCCAGCAGCTTGGCCTTCCCCCCCAATGAGCAGTTCTTC. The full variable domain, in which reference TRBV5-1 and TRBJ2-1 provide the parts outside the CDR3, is KAGVTQTPRYLIKTRGQQVTLSCSPISGHRSVSWYQQTPGQGLQFLFEYFSETQRNKGNFPGRFSGRQFSNSRSEMNVSTLELGDSALYLCASSLAFPPNEQFFGPGTRLTVL.

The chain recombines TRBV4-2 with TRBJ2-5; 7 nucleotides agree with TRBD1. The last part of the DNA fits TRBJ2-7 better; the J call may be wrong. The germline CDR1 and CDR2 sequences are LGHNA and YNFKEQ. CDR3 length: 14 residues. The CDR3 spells CASSQDDRDHEQYF. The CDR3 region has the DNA TGTGCCAGCAGCCAAGACGACAGGGACCACGAGCAGTACTTC.

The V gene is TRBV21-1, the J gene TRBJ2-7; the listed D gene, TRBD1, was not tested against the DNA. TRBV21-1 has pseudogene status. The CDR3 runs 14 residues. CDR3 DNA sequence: TGTGCCAGCATCCCGGACAGGGGGCAGTACGAGCAGTACTTC. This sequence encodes CASIPDRGQYEQYF.

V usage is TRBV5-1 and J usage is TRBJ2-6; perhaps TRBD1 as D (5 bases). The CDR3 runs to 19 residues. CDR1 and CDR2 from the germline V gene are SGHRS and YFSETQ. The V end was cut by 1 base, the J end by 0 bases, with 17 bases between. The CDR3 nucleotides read TGCGCCAGCAGCTTGACGCCGGCAGGGATGGGCTCTGGGGCCAACGTCCTGACTTTC. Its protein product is CASSLTPAGMGSGANVLTF.

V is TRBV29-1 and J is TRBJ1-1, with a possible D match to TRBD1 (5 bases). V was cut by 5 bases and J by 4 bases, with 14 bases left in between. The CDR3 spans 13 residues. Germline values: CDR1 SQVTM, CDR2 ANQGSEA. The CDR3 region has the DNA TGCAGCGTTAACCATGGGGGTGGCACTGAAGCTTTCTTT. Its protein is CSVNHGGGTEAFF.

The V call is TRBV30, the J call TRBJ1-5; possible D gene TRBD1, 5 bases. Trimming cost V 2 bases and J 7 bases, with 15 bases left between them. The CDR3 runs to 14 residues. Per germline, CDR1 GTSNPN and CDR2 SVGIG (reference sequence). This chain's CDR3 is CAWSTTARDQPQHF. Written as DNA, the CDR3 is TGTGCCTGGAGTACGACAGCCCGGGACCAGCCCCAGCATTTT.

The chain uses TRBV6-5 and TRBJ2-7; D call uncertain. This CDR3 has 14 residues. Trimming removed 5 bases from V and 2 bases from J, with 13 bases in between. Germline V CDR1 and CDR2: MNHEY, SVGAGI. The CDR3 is CASSIPTGAYEQYF. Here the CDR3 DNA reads TGTGCCAGCAGTATCCCGACTGGAGCCTACGAGCAGTACTTC.

This chain's CDR3 is CASSARALGTNEAFF. CDR3 coding DNA: TGCGCCAGCAGCGCGCGCGCGCTAGGAACTAATGAAGCTTTCTTT. The chain uses TRBV5-1 and TRBJ1-1, with no clear D. Trimming removed 4 bases at V and 7 bases at J, with 20 bases between. Per germline, CDR1 SGHRS and CDR2 YFSETQ. This CDR3 region has 15 residues.